This TCR beta chain was captured in a study of cytomegalovirus exposure and HLA in healthy donors (dated by TCRdb to 2016 to 2017). A note on the overall study: In an earlier analysis of 550 to 750 of the donors, less than 350 Gb of sequence data and just under 120 million unique TCR beta sequences from roughly 180 million T cells were reported. An early release that covered about 600 HLA-typed donors contained about 300 gigabases of sequencing data and some 87 million unique TCR sequences. Of the 350 to 450 genotyped donors, about 80% fell in the genetic ancestry cluster associated with self-reported Caucasian donors. The study aimed to test whether signatures of past pathogen exposure could be identified by cataloging public T cell receptors. The study profiled the T cell repertoires of 550 to 700 subjects by immunosequencing and related them to cytomegalovirus serostatus. Along with the approximately 650-subject first cohort, a separate validation cohort of 120 different subjects was used. To predict cytomegalovirus infection status, the study brought together high-throughput TCR immunosequencing, statistical association of individual TCRs with disease status, and machine learning. To study patterns of TCR occurrence, a later analysis re-analyzed previously published TCR beta repertoires from 666 donors and added high-resolution HLA genotyping. Rather than using new phenotypic data, the later analysis identified candidate immune exposures from TCR beta sequences and from how often those sequences occurred across donors. To decide whether each TCR beta V gene segment behaved as functional or pseudogenic, an earlier analysis of some 600 of the donors relied on high-throughput TCR beta sequencing. Donor age, sex, ethnicity and CMV serostatus were compiled alongside the repertoire data. A later genetic analysis used genome-wide SNP genotypes for about 65% of the 666 donors, treating that subset as a discovery cohort. Every discovery cohort repertoire had been produced on one sequencing platform. HLA typing covered class I and class II loci at four-digit resolution. Typing coverage varied by locus: roughly 629-630 donors for A, B, C, DRB1 and DQB1; around 560 for DQA1; over 600 for DPA1; roughly 450 for DPB1. Four to six DR-DQ haplotypes were handled as single units for association and clustering because linkage in the cohort was strong. Across some 400 genotyped donors of the cohort, an average of about 240,000 unique TCR beta nucleotide sequences per donor were sequenced, and 15% to 20% of those sequences were non-productive.

Study-wide conclusions, independent of this receptor: Specific HLA alleles were associated with 15,000 to 20,000 TCR beta sequences at a false discovery rate of 0.05 in a later analysis. Some IMGT-functional V segments, including TRBV6-2 and TRBV6-3, could not be distinguished by the 87-base-pair reads and were therefore excluded. The presence/absence analyses assumed that sequencing depth was roughly uniform across donors, and that assumption may not be true. The authors suggested that the approach could potentially be generalized to other disease states and immunological phenotypes. Because counts were too low, some 16 rarely observed V segments, including chromosome 9 orphons, were excluded from the earlier analysis of 587 of the donors. The study listed 170 or so TCR beta chains as associated with cytomegalovirus. CMV serostatus was the only immune exposure information available for the cohort. Linkage disequilibrium might explain the correlated functional status among segregating V segments, but an unknown experimental factor could not be excluded. A later genetic analysis associated a missense DCLRE1C variant with V-gene and J-gene trimming of TCR beta chains, and an independent cohort replicated the association. The classifier was reported to diagnose cytomegalovirus status with high specificity and sensitivity in both the original cohort and the validation cohort. In a later analysis, HLA-associated TCR beta chains were found to be more clonally expanded and to have lower generation probabilities than equally common non-associated chains. A group of highly shared sequence variants was considered likely to be a technical artifact of the sequencing pipeline. Only TCR beta chains were sequenced in this cohort, and the absence of alpha or paired-chain data limited detectable features. Assigning TCR associations to individual alleles was difficult when HLA alleles, especially DR and DQ, strongly co-occurred. In vitro tests confirmed that three of the cytomegalovirus-associated TCR beta chains recognize cytomegalovirus antigens. A later analysis found that most CMV-associated TCR beta chains appeared HLA-restricted, with HLA associations seemingly driven largely by CMV exposure. In a later analysis, several top co-occurrence clusters were reported to appear linked to parvovirus B19, influenza, CMV and Epstein-Barr virus. According to a later analysis, TCR association rates differed among HLA loci, with DRB1 alleles showing the most associated TCRs and HLA-C alleles showing the fewest. While some public TCRs were present in many individuals, most TCR sequences turned up only very rarely across donors. Compared with the roughly 600-donor mean, donors in an Asian-associated ancestry cluster had fewer N-insertions in productive TCRs, according to a later genetic analysis. Because some donors lacked HLA typing at each locus, the association tests relied only on the typed subset. Broadly in line with IMGT annotations, most TCR beta V segments showed up in productive rearrangements about 87% or about 30% of the time in an earlier analysis of several hundred of the donors. A further reported finding was that TCR beta sequences accurately predicted the HLA-A and HLA-B alleles for most subjects in the first cohort.

In the germline V gene, CDR1 corresponds to SGHDT and CDR2 to YYEEEE. The CDR3 starts with the cysteine, ends with the phenylalanine, and has 16 residues. Only the CDR3 DNA is retained, 48 bases long and in frame from the first base. Trimming leaves V shorter by 3 bases and J shorter by 4 bases, with the junction holding 13 bases beyond the gene matches. The library was built by means of the immunoSEQ multiplex PCR assay. A mixture of 60 forward primers for TCR Vbeta segments and 13 reverse primers for TCR Jbeta segments was used in the multiplex PCR. Amplification of the CDR3 region of rearranged TCR beta genes was performed with a multiplex PCR assay on genomic DNA. Amplified TCR beta libraries were sequenced as 87-base-pair reads on the Illumina HiSeq System. As for the original processing: A later analysis counted around 72 million unique TCR beta chains across the 666 repertoires, and around 12 million of these chains were shared by at least two donors. Raw reads were error-corrected and collapsed into unique sequences with a nearest-neighbor algorithm that merged closely related sequences to remove PCR and sequencing errors. V, D and J gene segments were assigned by aligning CDR3 sequences to IMGT reference sequences. For a sequence to be retained, a match of at least six nucleotides was required to both a V gene segment and a J gene segment. A rearrangement was called productive if the CDR3 had no stop codons and remained in frame with V and J, and every other rearrangement was called non-productive. Following IMGT convention, CDR3 was defined as the stretch from the second conserved V-encoded cysteine to the conserved J-encoded phenylalanine. The earlier analysis of about 530 of the donors excluded any sequence lacking an unambiguous match to a single V gene segment. An earlier analysis of 450 to 650 of the donors called V segments functional above 56.7% productive rearrangements and segregating when the between-donor standard deviation exceeded 5%. To diagnose cytomegalovirus status from the catalog of TCR beta chain sequences, a statistical classification framework was built. In a later analysis, V and J genes were assigned by comparing TCR nucleotide sequences against IMGT/GENE-DB human TR gene sequences. The TCRdist pipeline was used in a later analysis to assign CDR3 sequences and most-parsimonious VDJ recombination scenarios. In a later analysis, every TCR beta chain was defined by the combination of its CDR3 amino acid sequence and its V-gene family, and reads without a unique V-gene family were dropped. As a way to deal with suspected cross-contamination and a sequencing artifact, a later analysis dropped 450 to 600 nucleotide sequences that were highly shared and had low generation probability. In a later analysis, a clonal expansion index was calculated for each public chain from normalized within-repertoire ranks of inferred template counts. In a later analysis, generation probabilities were computed with a VDJ recombination model fitted to out-of-frame rearrangements, and the resulting probabilities were checked against IGoR. In a later analysis, TCR-TCR, TCR-HLA and TCR-CMV co-occurrence was scored with hypergeometric tests, and a repertoire-size bias correction was applied to TCR pairs. False discovery rates were estimated in a later analysis by permuting HLA or CMV assignments 20 times. In a later analysis, co-occurring TCRs were grouped using DBSCAN, with TCRdist sequence similarity added in when clustering inside HLA-allele-positive subsets. Co-occurrence clustering excluded repertoires with fewer than 30,000 or more than 120,000 public chains, plus five with anomalous nucleotide sharing. Imported from immuneACCESS, the table was reduced by TCRdb to in-frame sequences with V and J called. These copies leave out some clones; in studies compared against another copy, an unresolved V gene accounts for under half, and the cause of the remainder is not known. V and J calls plus clone size are reproduced from that table; the DNA served to infer D and trimming. Within this sample are approximately 130,000 clones, with roughly 86% of them counted one time only. Clones ranked in the top ten supply 1.8% of the sample.

In the case of this clone: Its antigen specificity is not known. No much larger clone is present one base from it, and per-base qualities are unavailable.

The cohort consisted of some 730 healthy bone marrow donors. At the time of sampling, all cohort members were nominally healthy, though unrecorded immune exposures were likely present. The donor tested CMV seronegative and was one of the 352 seronegative cohort members. Each donor provided a peripheral blood sample, and peripheral blood mononuclear cells were used for TCR beta sequencing. The Qiagen DNeasy Blood Extraction Kit was used to extract genomic DNA from the blood cell samples. This sequence was found in a man between 18 and 29 years old in good health and CMV-seronegative. The chain is made from TRBV5-6 and TRBJ2-7; 7 nucleotides in the junction match TRBD1. The source material was PBMCs. The bases read TGTGCCAGCAGCTCTACAGGGGCTTGGCGCTCTTACGAGCAGTACTTC. This translates into CASSSTGAWRSYEQYF.